This TCR beta chain appears in the sequencing data of a study of patients and donors after allogeneic stem cell transplantation. Per germline, CDR1 LNHNV and CDR2 YYDKDF (reference sequence). The CDR3 is made up of 14 amino acids. The J segment lost 4 bases and the V segment lost 3 bases, leaving 4 bases of the junction unmatched. Via MiXCR, TCRdb re-called the RT-PCR reads, giving one row per CDR3 protein. The data show 410,000 or so distinct CDR3 sequences, 16% seen once. There are a few counts of this clonotype. Sequences were obtained from blood, either unsorted or a sorted T cell fraction (not recorded which). The receptor was derived from a human donor who was either an allogeneic HSCT recipient or a stem cell or donor lymphocyte infusion donor (not recorded which). It is not recorded whose cells these are; they may come from a transplant donor. V gene TRBV15 combines with J gene TRBJ2-7; 9 bases align to TRBD1. This chain's CDR3 is CATSSRDRVYEQYF. The CDR3 nucleotides are TGTGCCACCAGCAGCCGGGACAGGGTGTACGAGCAGTACTTC.